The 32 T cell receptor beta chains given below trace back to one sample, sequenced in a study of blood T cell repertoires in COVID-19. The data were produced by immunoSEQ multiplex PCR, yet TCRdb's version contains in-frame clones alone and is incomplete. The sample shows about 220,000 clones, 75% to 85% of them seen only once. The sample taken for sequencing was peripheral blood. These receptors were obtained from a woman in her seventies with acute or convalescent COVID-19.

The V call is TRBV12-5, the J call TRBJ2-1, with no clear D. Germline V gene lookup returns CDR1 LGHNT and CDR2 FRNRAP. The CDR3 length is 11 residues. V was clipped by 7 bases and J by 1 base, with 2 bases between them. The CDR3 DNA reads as TGTGCTAGTGCGTCCTACAATGAGCAGTTCTTC. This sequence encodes CASASYNEQFF. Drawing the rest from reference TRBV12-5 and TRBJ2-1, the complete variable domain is DARVTQTPRHKVTEMGQEVTMRCQPILGHNTVFWYRQTMMQGLELLAYFRNRAPLDDSGMPKDRFSAEMPDATLATLKIQPSEPRDSAVYFCASASYNEQFFGPGTRLTVL.

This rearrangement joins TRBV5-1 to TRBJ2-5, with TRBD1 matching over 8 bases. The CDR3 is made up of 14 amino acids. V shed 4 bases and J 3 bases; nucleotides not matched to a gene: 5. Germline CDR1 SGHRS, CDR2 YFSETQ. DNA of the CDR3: TGCGCCAGCAGCCCGACAGGGGCAAAAGAGACCCAGTACTTC. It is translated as CASSPTGAKETQYF.

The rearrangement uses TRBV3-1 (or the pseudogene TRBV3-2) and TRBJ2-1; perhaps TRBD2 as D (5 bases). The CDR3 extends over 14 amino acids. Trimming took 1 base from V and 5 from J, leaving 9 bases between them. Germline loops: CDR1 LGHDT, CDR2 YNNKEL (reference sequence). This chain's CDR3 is CASSQARVHNEQFF. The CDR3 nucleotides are TGTGCCAGCAGCCAAGCGCGGGTCCACAATGAGCAGTTCTTC.

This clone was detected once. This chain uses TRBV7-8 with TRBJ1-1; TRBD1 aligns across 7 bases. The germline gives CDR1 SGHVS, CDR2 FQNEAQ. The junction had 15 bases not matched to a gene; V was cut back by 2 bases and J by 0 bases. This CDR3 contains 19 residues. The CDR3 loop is CASSLHIGGQGGMNTEAFF. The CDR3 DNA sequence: TGTGCCAGCAGCTTACATATAGGAGGGCAGGGGGGAATGAACACTGAAGCTTTCTTT.

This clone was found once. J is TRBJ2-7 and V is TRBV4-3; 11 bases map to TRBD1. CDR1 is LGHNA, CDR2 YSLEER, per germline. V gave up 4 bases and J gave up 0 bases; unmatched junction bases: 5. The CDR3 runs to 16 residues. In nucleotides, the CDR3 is TGCGCCAGCAGCCTAGGAGGACAGGGGGCCTCCTACGAGCAGTACTTC. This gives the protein CASSLGGQGASYEQYF.

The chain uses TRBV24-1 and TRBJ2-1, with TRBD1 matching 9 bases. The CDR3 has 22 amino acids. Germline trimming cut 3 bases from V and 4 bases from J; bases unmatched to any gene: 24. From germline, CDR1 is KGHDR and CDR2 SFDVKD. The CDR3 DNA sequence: TGTGCCACCAGTGATACCGGGACAGGGCGAGGTTTACCCAAGGGGATTTACAATGAGCAGTTCTTC. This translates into CATSDTGTGRGLPKGIYNEQFF.

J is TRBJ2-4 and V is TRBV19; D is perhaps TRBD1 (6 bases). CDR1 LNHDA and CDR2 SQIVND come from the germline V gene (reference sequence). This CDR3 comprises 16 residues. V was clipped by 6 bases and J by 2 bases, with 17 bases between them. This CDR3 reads CASSRRLQGTKNIQYF. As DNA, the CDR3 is TGTGCCAGTAGCAGGAGGTTACAGGGAACCAAAAACATTCAGTACTTC.

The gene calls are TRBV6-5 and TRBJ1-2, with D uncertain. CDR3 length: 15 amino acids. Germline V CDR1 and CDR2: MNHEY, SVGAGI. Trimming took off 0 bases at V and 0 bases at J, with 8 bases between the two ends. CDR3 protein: CASSYSTLTNYGYTF. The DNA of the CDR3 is TGTGCCAGCAGTTACTCGACACTTACTAACTATGGCTACACCTTC.

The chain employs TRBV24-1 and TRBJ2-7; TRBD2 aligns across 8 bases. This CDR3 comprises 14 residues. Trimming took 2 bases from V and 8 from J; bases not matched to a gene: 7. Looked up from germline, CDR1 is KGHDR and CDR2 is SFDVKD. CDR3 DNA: TGTGCCACCAGTGATTCGGGGGGGGGCCTCCAGCAGTACTTC. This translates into CATSDSGGGLQQYF.

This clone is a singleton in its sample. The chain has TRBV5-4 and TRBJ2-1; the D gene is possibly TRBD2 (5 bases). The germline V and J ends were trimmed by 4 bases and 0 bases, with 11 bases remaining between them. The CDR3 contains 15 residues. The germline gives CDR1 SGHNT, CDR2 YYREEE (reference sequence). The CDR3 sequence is CASSTDGNSYNEQFF. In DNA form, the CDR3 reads TGTGCCAGCAGCACCGACGGGAACTCCTACAATGAGCAGTTCTTC.

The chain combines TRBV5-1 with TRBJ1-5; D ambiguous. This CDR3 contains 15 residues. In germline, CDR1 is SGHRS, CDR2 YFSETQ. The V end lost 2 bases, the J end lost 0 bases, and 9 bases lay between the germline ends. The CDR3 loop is CASSLREYSNQPQHF. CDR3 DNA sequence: TGCGCCAGCAGCTTACGAGAATATAGCAATCAGCCCCAGCATTTT.

The CDR3 nucleotides are TGTGCCAGCAGCCAAGAACTCAGGGTACGTCAGCCCCAGCATTTT. It translates to CASSQELRVRQPQHF. This chain joins TRBV3-1 (or the pseudogene TRBV3-2) and TRBJ1-5; possibly TRBD1 for D (5 bases). From germline, CDR1 is LGHDT and CDR2 YNNKEL (reference sequence). CDR3 size: 15 residues. Trimming removed 0 bases from V and 6 bases from J, with 12 bases in between.

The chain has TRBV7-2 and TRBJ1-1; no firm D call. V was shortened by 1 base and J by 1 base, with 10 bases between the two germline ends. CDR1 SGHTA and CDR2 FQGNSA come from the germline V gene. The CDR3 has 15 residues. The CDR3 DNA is TGTGCCAGCAGCTTAGGGAGCCGACGGAACACTGAAGCTTTCTTT. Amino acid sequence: CASSLGSRRNTEAFF.

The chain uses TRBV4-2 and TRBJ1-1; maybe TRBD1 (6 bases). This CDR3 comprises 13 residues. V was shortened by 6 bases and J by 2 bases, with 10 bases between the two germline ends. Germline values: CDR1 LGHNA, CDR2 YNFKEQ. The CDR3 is CASRTGINTEAFF. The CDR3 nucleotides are TGTGCCAGCAGGACAGGTATTAACACTGAAGCTTTCTTT.

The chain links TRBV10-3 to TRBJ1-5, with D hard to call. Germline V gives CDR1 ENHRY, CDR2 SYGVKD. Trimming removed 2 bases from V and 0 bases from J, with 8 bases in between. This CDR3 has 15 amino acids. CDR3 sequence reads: CAISETESSNQPQHF. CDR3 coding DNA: TGTGCCATCAGTGAGACAGAGAGTAGCAATCAGCCCCAGCATTTT.

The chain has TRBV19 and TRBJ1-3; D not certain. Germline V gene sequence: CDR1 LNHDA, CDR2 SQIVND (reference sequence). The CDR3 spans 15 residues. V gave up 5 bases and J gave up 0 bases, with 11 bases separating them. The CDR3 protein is CASSLTEYSGNTIYF. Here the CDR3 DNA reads TGTGCCAGTAGTTTAACAGAATACTCTGGAAACACCATATATTTT.

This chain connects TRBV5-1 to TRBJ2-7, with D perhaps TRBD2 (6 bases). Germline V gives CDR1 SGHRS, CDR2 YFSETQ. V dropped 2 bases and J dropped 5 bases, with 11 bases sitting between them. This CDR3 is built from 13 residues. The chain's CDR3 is CASSFQGEDEQYF. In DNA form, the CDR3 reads TGCGCCAGCAGCTTCCAAGGGGAGGACGAGCAGTACTTC.

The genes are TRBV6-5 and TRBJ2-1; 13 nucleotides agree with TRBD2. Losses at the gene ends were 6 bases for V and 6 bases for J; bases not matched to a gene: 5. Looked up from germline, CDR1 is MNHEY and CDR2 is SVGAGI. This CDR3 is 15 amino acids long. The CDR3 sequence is CASSWTSGGFNEQFF. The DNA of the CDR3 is TGTGCCAGCAGCTGGACTAGCGGGGGATTCAATGAGCAGTTCTTC.

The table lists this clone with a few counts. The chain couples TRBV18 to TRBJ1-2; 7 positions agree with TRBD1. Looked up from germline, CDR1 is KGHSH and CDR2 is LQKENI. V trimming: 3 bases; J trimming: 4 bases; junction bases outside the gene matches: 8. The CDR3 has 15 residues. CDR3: CASSPEQGFSYGYTF. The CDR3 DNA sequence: TGTGCCAGCTCACCCGAACAGGGGTTTAGCTATGGCTACACCTTC.

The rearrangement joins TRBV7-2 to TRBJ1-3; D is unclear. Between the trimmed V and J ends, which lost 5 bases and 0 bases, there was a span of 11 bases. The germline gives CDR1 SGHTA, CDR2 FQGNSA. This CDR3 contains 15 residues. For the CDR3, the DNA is TGTGCCAGCAGCCCTCAGATTCTCTCTGGAAACACCATATATTTT. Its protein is CASSPQILSGNTIYF.

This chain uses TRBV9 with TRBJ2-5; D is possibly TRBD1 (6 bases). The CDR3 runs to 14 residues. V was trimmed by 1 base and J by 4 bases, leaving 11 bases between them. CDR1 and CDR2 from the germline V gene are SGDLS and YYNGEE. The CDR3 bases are TGTGCCAGCAGCGTATACCCAGGGGTAGAGACCCAGTACTTC. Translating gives CASSVYPGVETQYF.

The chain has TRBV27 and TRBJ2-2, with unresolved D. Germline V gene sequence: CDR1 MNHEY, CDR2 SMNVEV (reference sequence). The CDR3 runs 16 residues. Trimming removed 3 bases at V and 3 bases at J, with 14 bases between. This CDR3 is CASSFISFEDTGELFF. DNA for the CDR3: TGTGCCAGCAGTTTTATTAGTTTTGAGGACACCGGGGAGCTGTTTTTT.

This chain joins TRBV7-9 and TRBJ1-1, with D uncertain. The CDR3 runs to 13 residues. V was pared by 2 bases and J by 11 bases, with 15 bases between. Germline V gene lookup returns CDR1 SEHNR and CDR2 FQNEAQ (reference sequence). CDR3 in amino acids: CASSLTMAPDAFF. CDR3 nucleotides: TGTGCCAGCAGCTTAACGATGGCTCCAGATGCTTTCTTT. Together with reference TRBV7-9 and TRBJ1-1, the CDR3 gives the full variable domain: DTGVSQNPRHKITKRGQNVTFRCDPISEHNRLYWYRQTLGQGPEFLTYFQNEAQLEKSRLLSDRFSAERPKGSFSTLEIQRTEQGDSAMYLCASSLTMAPDAFFGQGTRLTVV.

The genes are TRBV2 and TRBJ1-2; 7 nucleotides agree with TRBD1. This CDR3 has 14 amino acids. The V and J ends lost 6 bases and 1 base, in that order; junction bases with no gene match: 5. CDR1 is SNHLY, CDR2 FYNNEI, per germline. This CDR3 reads CASSLTGLNYGYTF. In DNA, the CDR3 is TGTGCCAGCAGCCTGACAGGGCTTAACTATGGCTACACCTTC. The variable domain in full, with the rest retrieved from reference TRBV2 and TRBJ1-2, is EPEVTQTPSHQVTQMGQEVILRCVPISNHLYFYWYRQILGQKVEFLVSFYNNEISEKSEIFDDQFSVERPDGSNFTLKIRSTKLEDSAMYFCASSLTGLNYGYTFGSGTRLTVV.

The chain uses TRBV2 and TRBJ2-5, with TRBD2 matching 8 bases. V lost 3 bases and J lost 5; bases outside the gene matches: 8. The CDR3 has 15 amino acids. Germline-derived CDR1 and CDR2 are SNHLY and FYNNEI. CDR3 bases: TGTGCCAGCAGTGAGGGACTAGTAAGTTCGGAGACCCAGTACTTC. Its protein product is CASSEGLVSSETQYF.

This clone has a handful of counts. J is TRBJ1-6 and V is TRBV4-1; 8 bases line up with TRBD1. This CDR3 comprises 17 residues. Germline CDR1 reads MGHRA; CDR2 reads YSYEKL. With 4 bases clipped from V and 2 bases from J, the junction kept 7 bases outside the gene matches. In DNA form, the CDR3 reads TGCGCCAGCAGCCCTTTGCGGACAGGGACCTATAATTCACCCCTCCACTTT. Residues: CASSPLRTGTYNSPLHF.

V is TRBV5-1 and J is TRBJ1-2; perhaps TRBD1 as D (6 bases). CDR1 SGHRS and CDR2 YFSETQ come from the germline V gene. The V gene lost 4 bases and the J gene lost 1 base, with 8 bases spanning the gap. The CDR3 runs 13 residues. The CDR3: CASSPGHNYGYTF. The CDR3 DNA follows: TGCGCCAGCAGCCCGGGACATAACTATGGCTACACCTTC.

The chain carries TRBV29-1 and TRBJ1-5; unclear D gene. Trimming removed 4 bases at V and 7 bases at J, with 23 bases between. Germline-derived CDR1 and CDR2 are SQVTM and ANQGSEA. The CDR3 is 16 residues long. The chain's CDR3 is CSVAVRRGFLAQPQHF. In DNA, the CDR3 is TGCAGCGTTGCGGTCAGACGGGGTTTTCTAGCCCAGCCCCAGCATTTT.

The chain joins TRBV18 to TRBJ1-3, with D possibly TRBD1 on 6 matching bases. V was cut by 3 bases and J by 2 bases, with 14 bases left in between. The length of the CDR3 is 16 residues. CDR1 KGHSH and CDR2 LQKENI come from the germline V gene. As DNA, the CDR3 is TGTGCCAGCTCACCCCCTCTCACAGGGCCTGGAAACACCATATATTTT. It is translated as CASSPPLTGPGNTIYF.

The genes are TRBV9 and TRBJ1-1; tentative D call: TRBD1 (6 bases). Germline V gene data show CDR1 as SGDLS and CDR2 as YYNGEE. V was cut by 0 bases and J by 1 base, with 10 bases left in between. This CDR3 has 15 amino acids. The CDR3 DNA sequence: TGTGCCAGCAGCGTAGGTTTCAGGGGGAACACTGAAGCTTTCTTT. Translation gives CASSVGFRGNTEAFF.

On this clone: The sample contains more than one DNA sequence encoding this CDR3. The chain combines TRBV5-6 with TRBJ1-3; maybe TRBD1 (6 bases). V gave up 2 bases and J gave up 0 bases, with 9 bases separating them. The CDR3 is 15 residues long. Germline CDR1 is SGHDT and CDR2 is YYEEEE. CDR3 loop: CASSFRGSSGNTIYF. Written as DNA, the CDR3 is TGTGCCAGCAGCTTCAGGGGCTCCTCTGGAAACACCATATATTTT.

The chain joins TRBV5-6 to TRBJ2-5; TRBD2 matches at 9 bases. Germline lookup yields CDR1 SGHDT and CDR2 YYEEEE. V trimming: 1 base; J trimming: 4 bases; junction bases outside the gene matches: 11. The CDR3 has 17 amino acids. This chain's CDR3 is CASSLRAAGGPSETQYF. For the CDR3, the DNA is TGTGCCAGCAGCTTGAGGGCAGCGGGGGGCCCCTCAGAGACCCAGTACTTC.